The 22 T cell receptor beta chains listed next were all sequenced from one sample in a study of radiation and T cells in renal cell carcinoma. Repertoires were generated with immunoSEQ multiplex PCR, while TCRdb's copy carries only in-frame clones and drops some. The repertoire holds over 25,000 clones, with around 85% as singletons. Time point indicated: blood 4 weeks post-SBRT, at nephrectomy. Stated treatment: 15 Gy SBRT to primary tumor, nephrectomy 4 weeks later. The sample was blood, taken from a patient whose treatment included radiotherapy and nephrectomy. The receptors originated from a man aged 60 to 75 with renal cell carcinoma.

The chain uses TRBV30 and TRBJ2-3; no clear D gene. The germline V and J ends were trimmed by 0 bases and 5 bases, with 3 bases remaining between them. CDR3 size: 11 residues. Germline CDR1 is GTSNPN and CDR2 is SVGIG (reference sequence). CDR3 sequence (DNA): TGTGCCTGGAGTGTACAAGATACGCAGTATTTT. It translates to CAWSVQDTQYF.

V is TRBV7-2 and J is TRBJ2-7, with no clear D. The CDR3 is 16 residues long. V lost 1 base and J lost 1, with 14 bases in between. Per germline, CDR1 SGHTA and CDR2 FQGNSA. The CDR3 sequence is CASSLDSTGQSYEQYF. In nucleotides, the CDR3 is TGTGCCAGCAGCTTAGATTCAACGGGCCAATCCTACGAGCAGTACTTC.

V and J are TRBV19 and TRBJ2-1, with 10 positions matching TRBD2. Germline trimming cut 4 bases from V and 0 bases from J; bases unmatched to any gene: 6. The CDR3 is 17 amino acids. Germline loops: CDR1 LNHDA, CDR2 SQIVND (reference sequence). CDR3 bases: TGTGCCAGTAGTAAGGGAGCGGGGGGGAGCTCCTACAATGAGCAGTTCTTC. This encodes CASSKGAGGSSYNEQFF.

The gene calls are TRBV6-6 and TRBJ1-1; D remains unclear. Trimming shortened V by 4 bases and J by 2 bases, and 14 bases separated the two germline ends. CDR1 is MNHNY, CDR2 SVGAGI, per germline (reference sequence). The CDR3 sequence is 15 residues long. CDR3 in amino acids: CASSLTGPYNTEAFF. In DNA form, the CDR3 reads TGTGCCAGCAGTTTGACCGGACCCTATAACACTGAAGCTTTCTTT.

The chain is built from TRBV9 and TRBJ1-2, with D hard to call. The germline V gene has CDR1 SGDLS and CDR2 YYNGEE. The CDR3 extends over 14 amino acids. Trimming removed 0 bases at V and 7 bases at J, with 13 bases between. For the CDR3, the DNA is TGTGCCAGCAGCGTAGCCAGTCTTGCCACTGGCTACACCTTC. It codes for CASSVASLATGYTF.

The V call is TRBV10-3, the J call TRBJ2-5; D may be TRBD2 (6 bases). CDR1 and CDR2 from the germline V gene are ENHRY and SYGVKD. V lost 6 bases and J lost 5, with 13 bases in between. The CDR3 totals 13 residues. The CDR3 region is CAIRRDSEETQYF. The CDR3 DNA reads as TGTGCCATCAGAAGGGACTCAGAGGAGACCCAGTACTTC.

The V call is TRBV5-6, the J call TRBJ1-2, with D uncertain. This CDR3 has 14 amino acids. Trimming left V 4 bases short and J 0 bases short, with 10 bases between. CDR1 and CDR2 (germline): SGHDT, YYEEEE. The CDR3 nucleotides read TGTGCCAGCAGCCTCGGATTTACTAACTATGGCTACACCTTC. This encodes CASSLGFTNYGYTF.

V is TRBV5-3 and J is TRBJ2-1, with unresolved D. TRBV5-3 is labeled an ORF, and its function is uncertain. There are 14 residues in the CDR3. The V and J ends lost 1 base and 3 bases respectively, with 8 bases between them. CDR3 amino acids: CARSLPKLYNEQFF. Written as DNA, the CDR3 is TGTGCCAGAAGCTTGCCGAAGCTCTACAATGAGCAGTTCTTC.

This clone was seen just once. V usage is TRBV19 and J usage is TRBJ2-3, with TRBD1 identical over 11 bases. The V and J ends lost 3 bases and 1 base, in that order; junction bases with no gene match: 3. Germline values: CDR1 LNHDA, CDR2 SQIVND (reference sequence). The CDR3 length is 16 residues. This CDR3 reads CASSMGQGGGTDTQYF. In nucleotides, the CDR3 is TGTGCCAGTAGTATGGGACAGGGGGGCGGCACAGATACGCAGTATTTT.

CDR3 loop: CASSRTGIYNEQFF. The CDR3 DNA follows: TGTGCCAGCAGTCGGACAGGGATCTACAATGAGCAGTTCTTC. This chain uses TRBV6-6 with TRBJ2-1, with 8 bases aligning to TRBD1. The CDR3 length is 14 residues. In germline, CDR1 is MNHNY, CDR2 SVGAGI (reference sequence). V was pared by 5 bases and J by 3 bases, with 3 bases of the junction left unmatched.

This clone was picked up one time. This chain joins TRBV5-4 and TRBJ2-7, with D unclear. Trimming pared 2 bases from V and 2 bases from J, leaving 8 bases between. The CDR3 runs 13 residues. Germline CDR1 reads SGHNT; CDR2 reads YYREEE (reference sequence). CDR3 sequence: CASSLDGAYEQYF. The CDR3 nucleotides are TGTGCCAGCAGCTTAGACGGAGCCTACGAGCAGTACTTC. The whole variable domain, filled in from reference TRBV5-4 and TRBJ2-7, reads ETGVTQSPTHLIKTRGQQVTLRCSSQSGHNTVSWYQQALGQGPQFIFQYYREEENGRGNFPPRFSGLQFPNYSSELNVNALELDDSALYLCASSLDGAYEQYFGPGTRLTVT.

V is TRBV7-2 and J is TRBJ1-2, with TRBD1 matching over 8 bases. CDR3 length equals 15 residues. J was trimmed by 4 bases and V by 0 bases; bases with no gene match: 4. Germline loops: CDR1 SGHTA, CDR2 FQGNSA. The CDR3 DNA sequence: TGTGCCAGCAGCTTAGCCGGGACAGGTCTCTATGGCTACACCTTC. It encodes CASSLAGTGLYGYTF.

Details on this clone: Other nucleotide sequences from this sample produce the same CDR3. The rearrangement joins TRBV18 to TRBJ2-5, with TRBD1 matching over 8 bases. In germline, CDR1 is KGHSH, CDR2 LQKENI. V lost 3 bases to trimming and J lost 4 bases; unmatched junction nucleotides: 4. This CDR3 spans 14 amino acids. CDR3 nucleotides: TGTGCCAGCTCACCCCAGGGGGCCGGAGAGACCCAGTACTTC. Protein sequence: CASSPQGAGETQYF.

The V call is TRBV5-6, the J call TRBJ2-5; D is uncertain. The germline V gene has CDR1 SGHDT and CDR2 YYEEEE. V was clipped by 6 bases and J by 5 bases, with 14 bases between them. The CDR3 runs to 13 residues. The CDR3 reads CASTLNALETQYF. CDR3 bases: TGTGCCAGCACCCTAAACGCGTTGGAGACCCAGTACTTC.

The J gene is TRBJ2-5, the V gene TRBV7-9; 10 nucleotides match TRBD1. From germline, CDR1 is SEHNR and CDR2 FQNEAQ (reference sequence). After removal of 5 bases from V and 5 bases from J, the junction contained 8 bases not matched to a gene. The CDR3 has 15 amino acids. For the CDR3, the DNA is TGTGCCAGCAGCGACCGGGACAGGGGATGGGAGACCCAGTACTTC. This encodes CASSDRDRGWETQYF.

The chain joins TRBV7-2 to TRBJ1-5; D not certain. The CDR3 covers 14 residues. Germline CDR1 SGHTA, CDR2 FQGNSA. Deletions cut 2 bases from V and 0 bases from J, with 5 bases between. The DNA for the CDR3 is TGTGCCAGCAGCTTAATCAATAGCAATCAGCCCCAGCATTTT. This encodes CASSLINSNQPQHF.

This chain links TRBV7-9 with TRBJ2-3; TRBD1 agrees at 7 bases. CDR1 and CDR2 from the germline V gene are SEHNR and FQNEAQ (reference sequence). Trimming removed 7 bases from V and 0 bases from J; junction bases left unmatched: 16. This CDR3 has 18 amino acids. The CDR3, as DNA: TGTGCCAGCATCCTCATCCGTTCCGACAGGGCTAGCACAGATACGCAGTATTTT. This translates into CASILIRSDRASTDTQYF.

This sequence joins TRBV7-2 and TRBJ1-1; D uncertain. The CDR3 spans 14 residues. The V end was cut by 2 bases, the J end by 5 bases, with 12 bases between. Germline V gives CDR1 SGHTA, CDR2 FQGNSA. CDR3 sequence reads: CASSLTWELTEAFF. In DNA, the CDR3 is TGTGCCAGCAGCTTAACCTGGGAGTTGACTGAAGCTTTCTTT.

DNA of the CDR3: TGTGCCAGCAGCTTCACCGACGGGAGCTCCTACAATGAGCAGTTCTTC. Translating gives CASSFTDGSSYNEQFF. V is TRBV7-2 and J is TRBJ2-1; D possibly corresponds to TRBD2 (6 bases). This CDR3 spans 16 amino acids. CDR1 is SGHTA and CDR2 is FQGNSA in the germline V gene. The germline V and J ends were trimmed by 3 bases and 0 bases, with 12 bases remaining between them.

The chain recombines TRBV18 with TRBJ2-3; D gene unclear. This CDR3 has 14 residues. V dropped 0 bases and J dropped 4 bases, with 8 bases sitting between them. Germline-derived CDR1 and CDR2 are KGHSH and LQKENI. Here the CDR3 reads CASSPPSRADTQYF. The DNA of the CDR3 is TGTGCCAGCTCACCACCGAGTCGGGCAGATACGCAGTATTTT.

DNA of the CDR3: TGTGCCAGCAGCCTCCGCCAAGACAGGGGACTAGCGGGATCTTCCTACGAGCAGTACTTC. Translation: CASSLRQDRGLAGSSYEQYF. The chain recombines TRBV13 with TRBJ2-7; 13 nucleotides align to TRBD2. Germline trimming cut 5 bases from V and 1 base from J; bases unmatched to any gene: 17. CDR1 PRHDT and CDR2 FYEKMQ come from the germline V gene (reference sequence). The CDR3 loop spans 20 amino acids.

This clone occurred a few times. The gene calls are TRBV30 and TRBJ1-1; 10 nucleotides agree with TRBD1. CDR3 length equals 15 residues. Germline CDR1 is GTSNPN and CDR2 is SVGIG (reference sequence). J gave up 4 bases and V 4 bases, and 9 bases lay outside the gene matches. The CDR3 here is CAWNPLRDRGTEAFF. In nucleotides, the CDR3 is TGTGCCTGGAACCCCCTCCGGGACAGGGGCACTGAAGCTTTCTTT.